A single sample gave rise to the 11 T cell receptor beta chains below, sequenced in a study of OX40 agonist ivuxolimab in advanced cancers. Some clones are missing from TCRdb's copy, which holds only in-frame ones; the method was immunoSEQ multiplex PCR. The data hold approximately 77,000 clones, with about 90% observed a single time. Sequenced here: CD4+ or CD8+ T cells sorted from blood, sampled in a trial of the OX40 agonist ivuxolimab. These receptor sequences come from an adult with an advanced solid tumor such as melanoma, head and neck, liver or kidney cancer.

CDR3 amino acids: CASSPPPKGTGEQYF. The CDR3 DNA sequence: TGTGCCAGCAGCCCCCCTCCCAAGGGGACAGGCGAGCAGTACTTC. The chain is built from TRBV7-2 and TRBJ2-7; 8 positions agree with TRBD1. CDR1 and CDR2 (germline): SGHTA, FQGNSA. The CDR3 is made up of 15 amino acids. The trim removed 5 bases at V and 6 bases at J, leaving 12 bases unmatched.

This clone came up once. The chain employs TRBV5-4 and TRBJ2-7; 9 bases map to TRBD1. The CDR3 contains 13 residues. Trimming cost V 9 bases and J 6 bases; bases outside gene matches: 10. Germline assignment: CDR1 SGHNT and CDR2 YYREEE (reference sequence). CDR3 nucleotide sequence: TGTGCCAACCACCGGGACAGGGAGGGCGAGCAGTACTTC. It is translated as CANHRDREGEQYF.

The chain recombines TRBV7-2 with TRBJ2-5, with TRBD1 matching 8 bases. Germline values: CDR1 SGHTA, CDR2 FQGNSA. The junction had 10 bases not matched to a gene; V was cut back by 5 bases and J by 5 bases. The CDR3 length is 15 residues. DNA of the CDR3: TGTGCCAGCAGCCGCAGGGGGCCCTCCGGGGAGACCCAGTACTTC. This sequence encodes CASSRRGPSGETQYF.

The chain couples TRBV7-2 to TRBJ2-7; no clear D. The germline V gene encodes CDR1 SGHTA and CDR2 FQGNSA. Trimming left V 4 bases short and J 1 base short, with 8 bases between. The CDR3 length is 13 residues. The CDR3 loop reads CASSSLTSYEQYF. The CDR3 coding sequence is TGTGCCAGCAGCTCACTAACGTCCTACGAGCAGTACTTC.

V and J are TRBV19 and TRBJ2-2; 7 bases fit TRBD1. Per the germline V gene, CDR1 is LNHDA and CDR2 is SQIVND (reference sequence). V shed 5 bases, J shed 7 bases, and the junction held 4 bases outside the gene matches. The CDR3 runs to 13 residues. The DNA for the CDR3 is TGTGCCAGTAGTCCTCACAGGGGCGGGGAGCTGTTTTTT. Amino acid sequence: CASSPHRGGELFF.

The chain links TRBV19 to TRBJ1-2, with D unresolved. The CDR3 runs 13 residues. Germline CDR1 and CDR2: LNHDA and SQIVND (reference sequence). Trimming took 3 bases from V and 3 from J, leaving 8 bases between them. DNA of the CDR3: TGTGCCAGTAGTATCTGGACGGACTATGGCTACACCTTC. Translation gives CASSIWTDYGYTF.

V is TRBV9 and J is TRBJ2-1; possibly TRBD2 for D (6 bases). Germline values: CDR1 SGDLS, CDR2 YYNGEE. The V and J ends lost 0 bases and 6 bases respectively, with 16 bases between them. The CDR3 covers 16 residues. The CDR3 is CASSVGGDALVNEQFF. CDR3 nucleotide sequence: TGTGCCAGCAGCGTAGGGGGGGACGCCCTTGTCAATGAGCAGTTCTTC.

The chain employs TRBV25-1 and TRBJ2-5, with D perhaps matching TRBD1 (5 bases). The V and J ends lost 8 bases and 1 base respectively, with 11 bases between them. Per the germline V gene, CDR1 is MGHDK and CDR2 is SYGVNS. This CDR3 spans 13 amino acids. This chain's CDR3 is CASGWTLQETQYF. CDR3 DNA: TGTGCCAGCGGCTGGACACTCCAAGAGACCCAGTACTTC.

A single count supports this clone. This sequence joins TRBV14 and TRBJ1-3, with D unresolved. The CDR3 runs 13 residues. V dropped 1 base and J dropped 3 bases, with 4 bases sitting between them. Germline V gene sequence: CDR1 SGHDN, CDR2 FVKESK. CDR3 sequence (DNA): TGTGCCAGCAGCCAAGTCCGTGGAAACACCATATATTTT. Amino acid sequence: CASSQVRGNTIYF.

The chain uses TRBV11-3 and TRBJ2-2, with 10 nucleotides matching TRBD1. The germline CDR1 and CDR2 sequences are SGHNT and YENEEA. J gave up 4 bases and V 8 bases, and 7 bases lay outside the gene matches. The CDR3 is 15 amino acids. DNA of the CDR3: TGTGCCAGCGGTTCCGGGACAGGGGCCACCGGGGAGCTGTTTTTT. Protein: CASGSGTGATGELFF.

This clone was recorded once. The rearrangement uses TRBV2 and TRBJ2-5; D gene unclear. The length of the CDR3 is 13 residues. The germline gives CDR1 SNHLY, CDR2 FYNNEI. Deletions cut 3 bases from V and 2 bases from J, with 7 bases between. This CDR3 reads CASSEGMQETQYF. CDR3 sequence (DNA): TGTGCCAGCAGTGAGGGGATGCAAGAGACCCAGTACTTC.